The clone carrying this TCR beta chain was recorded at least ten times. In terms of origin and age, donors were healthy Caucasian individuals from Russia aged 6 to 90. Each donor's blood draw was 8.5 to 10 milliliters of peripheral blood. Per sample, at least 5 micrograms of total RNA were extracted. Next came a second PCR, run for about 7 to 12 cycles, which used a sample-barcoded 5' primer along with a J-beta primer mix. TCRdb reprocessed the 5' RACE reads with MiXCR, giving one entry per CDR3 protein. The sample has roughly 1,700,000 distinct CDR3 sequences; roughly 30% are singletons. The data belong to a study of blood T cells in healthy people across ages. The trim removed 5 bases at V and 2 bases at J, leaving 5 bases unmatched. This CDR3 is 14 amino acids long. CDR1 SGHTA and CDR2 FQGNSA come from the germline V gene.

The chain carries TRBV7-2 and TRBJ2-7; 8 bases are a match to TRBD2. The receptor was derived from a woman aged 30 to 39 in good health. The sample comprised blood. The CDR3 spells CASSPLAGPYEQYF. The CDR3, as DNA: TGTGCCAGCAGCCCCTTAGCGGGGCCCTACGAGCAGTACTTC.